The 17 T cell receptor beta chains below come from one sample, sequenced in a study of blood T cell repertoires in COVID-19. Repertoires were generated with immunoSEQ multiplex PCR, while TCRdb's copy carries only in-frame clones and drops some. The sample lists fewer than 110,000 clones, about 90% seen once, with 6.2% in the top ten. The sequenced material came from peripheral blood. The receptors stem from a human donor in a cohort sampled during active COVID-19.

A single count supports this clone. The chain combines TRBV5-1 with TRBJ2-1, with 9 bases aligning to TRBD2. The junction had 11 bases not matched to a gene; V was cut back by 7 bases and J by 3 bases. The germline gives CDR1 SGHRS, CDR2 YFSETQ. CDR3 length equals 16 residues. The CDR3 sequence is CASQPVAGGDYNEQFF. The CDR3 nucleotides read TGCGCCAGCCAGCCGGTGGCGGGGGGGGACTACAATGAGCAGTTCTTC.

This clone was picked up one time. The CDR3 DNA reads TGCGCCAGCAGCCAAGATCCCCCCGGGACTAGCGGGACCAATGAGCAGTTCTTC. Encoded protein: CASSQDPPGTSGTNEQFF. The V gene is TRBV4-1, the J gene TRBJ2-1, with 13 bases aligning to TRBD2. This CDR3 spans 18 amino acids. The junction had 8 bases not matched to a gene; V was cut back by 0 bases and J by 6 bases. Germline V gives CDR1 MGHRA, CDR2 YSYEKL.

The chain carries TRBV5-4 and TRBJ2-3, with 11 bases that match TRBD2. Germline V gene data show CDR1 as SGHNT and CDR2 as YYREEE (reference sequence). Trimming at V came to 4 bases and at J to 1 base, leaving 5 bases not matched to a gene. The CDR3 is made up of 16 amino acids. The CDR3 region is CASSRIAGGGTDTQYF. The CDR3 bases are TGTGCCAGCAGCCGTATAGCGGGGGGGGGCACAGATACGCAGTATTTT.

The J gene is TRBJ2-3, the V gene TRBV24-1, with 14 bases that match TRBD2. The CDR3 totals 17 residues. Germline trimming cut 4 bases from V and 3 bases from J; bases unmatched to any gene: 5. Per the germline V gene, CDR1 is KGHDR and CDR2 is SFDVKD. CDR3 sequence (DNA): TGTGCCACCAGTGACGCGACTAGCGGGAGGGCAACAGATACGCAGTATTTT. Translated: CATSDATSGRATDTQYF.

The V call is TRBV4-2, the J call TRBJ1-1; maybe TRBD1 (5 bases). CDR3 size: 14 residues. V lost 0 bases, J lost 4 bases, and 9 bases lay in between. Per germline, CDR1 LGHNA and CDR2 YNFKEQ. CDR3 protein: CASSQDPGLTEAFF. CDR3 nucleotide sequence: TGTGCCAGCAGCCAAGATCCAGGGCTCACTGAAGCTTTCTTT.

J is TRBJ2-3 and V is TRBV27; D perhaps matches TRBD1 (5 bases). Germline-derived CDR1 and CDR2 are MNHEY and SMNVEV (reference sequence). The V gene lost 2 bases and the J gene lost 5 bases, with 14 bases spanning the gap. The CDR3 contains 15 residues. The CDR3 sequence is CASSLSPDQGDTQYF. CDR3 DNA sequence: TGTGCCAGCAGTTTAAGCCCAGATCAGGGAGATACGCAGTATTTT.

The chain carries TRBV2 and TRBJ2-7; 12 bases map to TRBD2. J lost 3 bases, V lost 1 base, and 4 bases had no gene match. This CDR3 region has 16 residues. Germline CDR1 reads SNHLY; CDR2 reads FYNNEI. CDR3 amino acids: CASSEVGGLAGYEQYF. CDR3 DNA sequence: TGTGCCAGCAGTGAAGTGGGGGGACTAGCGGGCTACGAGCAGTACTTC.

The J gene is TRBJ2-2, the V gene TRBV19; 10 bases are a match to TRBD2. J lost 1 base, V lost 6 bases, and 8 bases had no gene match. Looked up from germline, CDR1 is LNHDA and CDR2 is SQIVND (reference sequence). The CDR3 spans 17 residues. The CDR3 DNA reads TGTGCCAGTAGAAGGACTAGCGGAAACGGGAACACCGGGGAGCTGTTTTTT. Its protein product is CASRRTSGNGNTGELFF.

The gene calls are TRBV15 and TRBJ2-6; D possibly corresponds to TRBD2 (6 bases). Germline CDR1 and CDR2: LNHNV and YYDKDF (reference sequence). V gave up 5 bases and J gave up 2 bases, with 13 bases separating them. This CDR3 has 16 amino acids. DNA of the CDR3: TGTGCCACCAGCTCCCGACTAGTTGCTGGGGCCAACGTCCTGACTTTC. Translated, it gives CATSSRLVAGANVLTF.

The J gene is TRBJ2-3, the V gene TRBV5-1; 7 bases agree with TRBD1. Per germline, CDR1 SGHRS and CDR2 YFSETQ. Unmatched junction bases numbered 2, after V lost 5 bases and J lost 5 bases. The CDR3 consists of 12 residues. The CDR3 DNA reads as TGCGCCAGCAGTTGGGACAGAGATACGCAGTATTTT. Its protein product is CASSWDRDTQYF.

The V and J genes are TRBV9 and TRBJ2-7; weak D call: TRBD2 (5 bases). Looked up from germline, CDR1 is SGDLS and CDR2 is YYNGEE. Trimming pared 2 bases from V and 5 bases from J, leaving 14 bases between. The CDR3 contains 14 residues. This chain's CDR3 is CASSVRWEFNEQYF. The CDR3 DNA reads as TGTGCCAGCAGCGTCAGGTGGGAGTTCAACGAGCAGTACTTC.

The rearrangement joins TRBV23-1 to TRBJ1-5; possibly TRBD1 for D (6 bases). TRBV23-1 counts as an open reading frame of uncertain function. Deletions cut 3 bases from V and 1 base from J, with 7 bases between. The CDR3 has 14 residues. CDR3 in DNA: TGCGCCAGCAGTCATGGGACAAGCAATCAGCCCCAGCATTTT. Encoded protein: CASSHGTSNQPQHF.

V and J are TRBV7-3 and TRBJ1-6; D remains unclear. V was cut by 5 bases and J by 7 bases, with 12 bases left in between. The germline gives CDR1 SGHTA, CDR2 FQGTGA. The CDR3 is 14 amino acids. The chain's CDR3 is CASSTSGSNSPLHF. The CDR3 nucleotides are TGTGCCAGCAGCACCTCGGGGTCAAATTCACCCCTCCACTTT.

This chain joins TRBV11-3 and TRBJ2-1; TRBD1 aligns across 9 bases. The CDR3 has 15 amino acids. CDR1 and CDR2 from the germline V gene are SGHNT and YENEEA. The V gene end was trimmed by 1 base and the J gene end by 7 bases; junction bases not matched to a gene: 5. Here the CDR3 DNA reads TGTGCCAGCAGCTTAGCCGGGACAGGGCCAAATGAGCAGTTCTTC. Translated, it gives CASSLAGTGPNEQFF.

The chain recombines TRBV5-4 with TRBJ2-5; TRBD2 matches 9 bases. This CDR3 is built from 17 residues. J lost 4 bases, V lost 0 bases, and 10 bases had no gene match. From germline, CDR1 is SGHNT and CDR2 YYREEE (reference sequence). The CDR3: CASSLDSRGGISETQYF. CDR3 sequence (DNA): TGTGCCAGCAGCTTGGATTCGCGGGGGGGGATCTCAGAGACCCAGTACTTC. The full variable domain, its missing parts supplied by reference TRBV5-4 and TRBJ2-5, is ETGVTQSPTHLIKTRGQQVTLRCSSQSGHNTVSWYQQALGQGPQFIFQYYREEENGRGNFPPRFSGLQFPNYSSELNVNALELDDSALYLCASSLDSRGGISETQYFGPGTRLLVL.

This clone was counted a single time. The chain combines TRBV19 with TRBJ1-6, with TRBD1 matching 7 bases. This CDR3 contains 14 residues. Germline V CDR1 and CDR2: LNHDA, SQIVND (reference sequence). J gave up 7 bases and V 5 bases, and 5 bases lay outside the gene matches. The DNA of the CDR3 is TGTGCCAGTAGTGCCGGGACAGCGAATTCACCCCTCCACTTT. It encodes CASSAGTANSPLHF.

The chain joins TRBV3-1 (or the pseudogene TRBV3-2) to TRBJ2-3; the match to TRBD2 covers 10 bases. CDR1 is LGHDT and CDR2 is YNNKEL in the germline V gene (reference sequence). Trimming cost V 8 bases and J 1 base; bases outside gene matches: 3. The CDR3 loop spans 14 amino acids. CDR3 in amino acids: CASDTSGGTDTQYF. CDR3 sequence (DNA): TGTGCCAGCGACACTAGCGGGGGCACAGATACGCAGTATTTT.